This T cell receptor (beta chain) stems from a study of T cell responses to AZD1222 COVID-19 vaccine. The overall study: Timing groups of about 4 and about 12 weeks for second doses were pooled.

General study results and limits: Spike-specific TCR breadth and depth rose after two AZD1222 doses. Only a handful of AZD1222 recipients were seropositive at baseline. It was only after the peak T cell response that any repertoires were sampled.

Clones were read by immunoSEQ multiplex PCR, and TCRdb kept only the in-frame ones, dropping some. There are about 130,000 clones in the sample; about nine tenths occur only once, and about 7% lies in the top ten. Comment on this clone: Its antigen is still unknown.

V was clipped by 0 bases and J by 4 bases, with 9 bases between them. Germline V gives CDR1 MNHEY, CDR2 SVGAGI. The CDR3 loop spans 14 amino acids. Source: peripheral blood, taken on day 0 of AZD1222 vaccination. The rearrangement links TRBV6-5 to TRBJ1-2; a possible D gene is TRBD1 (6 bases). The receptor was derived from an adult in good health. As DNA, the CDR3 is TGTGCCAGCAGTTACTCGGGCAGGGGCTATGGCTACACCTTC. This codes for CASSYSGRGYGYTF.